In this sample, the clone carrying this TCR beta chain turned up once. Methods used by the authors: Estimation of nucleated cell counts was performed using reference gene primer amplification. The repertoire was sequenced with immunoSEQ multiplex PCR; TCRdb's copy has only in-frame clones and lacks some. V and J calls and clone size come straight from that table; D and trimming were deduced from the DNA. The sample consists of some 250,000 clones, 91% of them appearing once. Trimming cost V 4 bases and J 10 bases, with 8 bases left between them. The CDR3 is 11 amino acids. Per the germline V gene, CDR1 is SGHVS and CDR2 is FNYEAQ. This sample is drawn from a study of blood T cell repertoires in COVID-19. Study context: Italy, Spain and the United States were the sources of the convalescent and acute COVID-19 samples.

Participants were aged roughly 18 to 90 years, lived in over 20 US areas, and enrolled virtually. Participant-reported clinical history was the basis for cohort assignment. This chain links TRBV7-6 with TRBJ2-1; no definite D call. Sequenced: PBMCs or T cells enriched from blood (not recorded which). The clonotype was recovered from a human donor in a cohort exposed to, infected with or recovered from COVID-19 (not recorded which). The donor label of this sample is uncertain. The chain's CDR3 is CASSYTGEQFF. The DNA of the CDR3 is TGTGCCAGCAGCTACACCGGGGAGCAGTTCTTC.